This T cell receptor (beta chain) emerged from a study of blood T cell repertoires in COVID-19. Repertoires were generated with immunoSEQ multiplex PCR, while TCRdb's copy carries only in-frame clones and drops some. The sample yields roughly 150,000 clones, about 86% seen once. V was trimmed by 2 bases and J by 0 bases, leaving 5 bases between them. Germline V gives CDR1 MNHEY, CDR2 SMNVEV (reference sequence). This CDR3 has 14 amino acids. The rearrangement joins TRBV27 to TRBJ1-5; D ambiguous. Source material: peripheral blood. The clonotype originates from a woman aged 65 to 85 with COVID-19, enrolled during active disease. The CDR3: CASSLKLSNQPQHF. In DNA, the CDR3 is TGTGCCAGCAGTTTAAAACTTAGCAATCAGCCCCAGCATTTT.